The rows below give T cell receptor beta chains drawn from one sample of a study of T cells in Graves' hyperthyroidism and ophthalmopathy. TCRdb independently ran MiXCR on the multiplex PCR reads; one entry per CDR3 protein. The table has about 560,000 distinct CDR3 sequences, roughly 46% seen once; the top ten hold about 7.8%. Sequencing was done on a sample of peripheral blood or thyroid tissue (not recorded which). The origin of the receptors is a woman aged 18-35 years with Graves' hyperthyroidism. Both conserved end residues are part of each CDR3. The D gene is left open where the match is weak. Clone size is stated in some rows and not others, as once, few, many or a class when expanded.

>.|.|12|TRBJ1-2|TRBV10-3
TGTGCCATCAGTCAAGGGGACTATGGCTACACCTTC
CAISQGDYGYTF
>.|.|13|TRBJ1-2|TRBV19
TGTGCCAGTAGTATTACGGTTAACTATGGCTACACCTTC
CASSITVNYGYTF
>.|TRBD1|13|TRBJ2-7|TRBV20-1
TGCAGTGCTAGAGGGACAGGGGGTTTCGAGCAGTACTTC
CSARGTGGFEQYF
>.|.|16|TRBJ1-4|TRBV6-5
TGTGCCAGCAGTAGGAGGGGTTTGTCGACTAATGAAAAACTGTTTTTT
CASSRRGLSTNEKLFF
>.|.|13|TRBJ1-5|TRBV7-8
TGTGCCAGCAGACAGGCCGGGTCTCAGCCCCAGCATTTT
CASRQAGSQPQHF
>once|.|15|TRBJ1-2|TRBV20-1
TGCAGTGCCAAAAGAAACCACAGGGAATCGTATGGCTACACCTTC
CSAKRNHRESYGYTF
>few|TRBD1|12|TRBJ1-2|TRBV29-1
TGCAGCGCAGCCGGGACAGGCTTAGGCTACACCTTC
CSAAGTGLGYTF
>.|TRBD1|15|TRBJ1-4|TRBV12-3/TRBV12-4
TGTGCCAGCAGTCTTTGGACAGGGCATAATGAAAAACTGTTTTTT
CASSLWTGHNEKLFF
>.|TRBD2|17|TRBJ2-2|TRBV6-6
TGTGCCAGCAGTTACCCCGGGAGGGTCTCGGACACCGGGGAGCTGTTTTTT
CASSYPGRVSDTGELFF
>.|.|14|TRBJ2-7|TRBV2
TGTGCCAGCAGCCGGGACTCAGCACCACCCGAGCAGTACTTC
CASSRDSAPPEQYF
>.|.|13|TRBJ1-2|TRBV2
TGTGCCAGTGATCAGGGAATGGGTGATGGCTACACCTTC
CASDQGMGDGYTF
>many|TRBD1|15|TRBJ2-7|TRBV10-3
TGTGCCATCAGTGAGGCAGGGGGACCCCCCTACGAGCAGTACTTC
CAISEAGGPPYEQYF
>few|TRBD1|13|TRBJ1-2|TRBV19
TGTGCCAGCAATGGAGGGGGCGCGGATGGCTACACCTTC
CASNGGGADGYTF
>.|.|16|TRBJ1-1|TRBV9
TGTGCCAGCTCACCACCGCCAGGGGCGAGCGACACTGAAGCTTTCTTT
CASSPPPGASDTEAFF
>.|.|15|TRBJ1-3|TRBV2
TGTGCCAGCAGTGAAGGTTATACCTCTGGAAACACCATATATTTT
CASSEGYTSGNTIYF
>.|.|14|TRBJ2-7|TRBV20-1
TGCAGTGCTAGAGCCCCGGGGAACGCCGACGAGCAGTACTTC
CSARAPGNADEQYF
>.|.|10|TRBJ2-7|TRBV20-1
TGCAGTGCTAGAGGTAGCGAGCAGTACTTC
CSARGSEQYF
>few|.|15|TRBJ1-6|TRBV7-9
TGTGCCAGCAGTTATCAGAGCTCCTATAATTCACCCCTCCACTTT
CASSYQSSYNSPLHF
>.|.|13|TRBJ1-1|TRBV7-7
TGTGCTAGCATCTTAAACCGAGGGAGCGAAGCTTTCTTT
CASILNRGSEAFF
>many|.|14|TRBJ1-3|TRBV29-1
TGCAGCGTTGAGTCAGGGGAAGCTGGAAACACCATATATTTT
CSVESGEAGNTIYF
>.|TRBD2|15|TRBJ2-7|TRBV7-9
TGTGCCAGCAGCTTAGCTCGAGCGGGAGTAGGCGAGCAGTACTTC
CASSLARAGVGEQYF
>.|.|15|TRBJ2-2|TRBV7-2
TGTGCCAGCAGCTTAGGCGGTAGCGGCTTTGGGGAGCTGTTTTTT
CASSLGGSGFGELFF
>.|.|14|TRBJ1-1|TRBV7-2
TGCGCCAGCAGCCAAGATTTCGGGAACACTGAAGCTTTCTTT
CASSQDFGNTEAFF
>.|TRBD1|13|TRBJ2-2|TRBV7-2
TGTGCCAGCAGCTTACTGACAGGGACGGAGCTGTTTTTT
CASSLLTGTELFF
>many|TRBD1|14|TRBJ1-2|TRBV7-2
TGTGCCAGCAGCTTAGCTGGGACAGGGTATGGCTACACCTTC
CASSLAGTGYGYTF
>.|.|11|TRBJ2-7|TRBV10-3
TGTGCCATCAGTCCCGAGGACGAGCAGTACTTC
CAISPEDEQYF
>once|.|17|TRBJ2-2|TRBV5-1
TGCGCCAGCAGCCCGGCAAGAGCCGGGGCGAACACCGGGGAGCTGTTTTTT
CASSPARAGANTGELFF
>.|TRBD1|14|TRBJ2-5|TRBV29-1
TGCAGCGTGCCCTTTACAGGGGGCCGAGAGACCCAGTACTTC
CSVPFTGGRETQYF
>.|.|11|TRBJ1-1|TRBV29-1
TGCAGCGTTGTGGGCGGCACTGAAGCTTTCTTT
CSVVGGTEAFF
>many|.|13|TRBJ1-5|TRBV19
TGTGCCAGTAGTATCACAGCGAATCAGCCCCAGCATTTT
CASSITANQPQHF
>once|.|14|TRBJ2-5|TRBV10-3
TGTGCCTGCACACGACCCGGGGGCGCGGAGACCCAGTACTTC
CACTRPGGAETQYF
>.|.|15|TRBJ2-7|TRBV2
TGTGCCAGCAGTTACTCACCCAGGGGCCCCTACGAGCAGTACTTC
CASSYSPRGPYEQYF
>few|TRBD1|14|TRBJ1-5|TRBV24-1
TGTGCCAGCAGTGAGACAGGGCGGTATCAGCCCCAGCATTTT
CASSETGRYQPQHF